Given below is one TCR beta chain in context. There is no known antigen for this receptor. Base qualities are not recorded, but no much larger clone differs from it by a single base. Patients were selected for having adequate residual fresh-frozen tumor tissue and more than two years of available survival data. Although molecular status otherwise differed among the glioblastoma patients, no patient had an isocitrate dehydrogenase mutation. PBMC collection took place before vaccination, two weeks after the third vaccination, and at tumor progression if progression occurred. The Qiagen DNeasy Blood extraction Kit was used to extract genomic DNA. This specimen comes from a study of glioma-infiltrating T cells after dendritic cell vaccination (dated by TCRdb to the mid-2010s). Regarding the research as a whole: Of the approximately 15 glioblastoma patients in the cohort, all drawn from Phase I and II dendritic cell vaccination trials, 9 were newly diagnosed and 6 had recurrent disease. Between the early 2000s and the early 2010s, the patients were given dendritic cell vaccination pulsed with autologous tumor lysate. To make the vaccine, monocyte-derived dendritic cells were cultured for less than nine days with IL-4 and GM-CSF and then pulsed overnight with autologous tumor lysate. TCR sequencing metrics, including TIL content and tumor-blood repertoire overlap, were correlated with survival after dendritic cell vaccination. Three intradermal dendritic cell vaccine injections were administered to patients at biweekly intervals in the arm below the axilla. In glioblastoma patients vaccinated with dendritic cells, deep sequencing of TCR beta CDR3 regions served to measure tumor-infiltrating lymphocyte content and to compare repertoires between tumor and blood.

Broader findings and caveats from the paper: The three-group TCR overlap response model was characterized as speculative, and prospective validation of the model was stated to be required. Higher estimated pretreatment TIL content predicted longer time to progression and overall survival after dendritic cell vaccination. No direct relationship between TCR clonality and survival was found, suggesting that a diverse polyclonal response may matter. The cohort was small and heterogeneous, only a few patients had full blood and tumor sets, and even fewer had initial-recurrent tumor pairs.

Using the immunoSEQ assay, TCRB CDR3 regions were amplified from around 2 micrograms of genomic DNA, or from all available DNA when less than that was on hand. The multiplex PCR relied on 60 forward primers for TCR V beta segments and 13 reverse primers for J beta segments. Synthetic control templates were spiked into each sample at limiting dilution to estimate reads per starting template. Reads of 87 bp were generated by sequencing on the Illumina HiSeq System. The study's processing was this. To remove PCR and sequencing errors, closely related sequences were merged with a nearest neighbor algorithm. TCR overlap was measured as the percentage of unique tumor TCR beta sequences that were also present in the peripheral blood of the same patient. TCRdb obtained this table from immuneACCESS and retained in-frame rearrangements with V and J assigned. These tables miss some clones; where compared with another copy, unresolved V genes account for less than half of the shortfall, and the remainder is unexplained. From that table come the V and J calls and clone size; the DNA was used to work out D and trimming. Within this sample are approximately 64,000 clones, with more than 75% of them counted one time only. The ten largest clones represent over 8.5% of the sample.

This receptor was obtained from a human donor with glioblastoma. This specimen consisted of blood, obtained before dendritic cell vaccination.

The CDR3 loop reads CSVTHTYEQYF. In nucleotides, the sequence is TGCAGCGTGACTCACACCTACGAGCAGTACTTC. Here the chain combines TRBV29-1 and TRBJ2-7; no D segment can be confidently identified. CDR3 length: 11 amino acids, cysteine to phenylalanine. The DNA shown is the 33-base CDR3, in frame from base 1. The V end loses 6 bases and the J end loses 2 bases, and a stretch of 8 bases separates them. CDR1 is given as SQVTM and CDR2 as ANQGSEA, both from the germline V gene.